A single sample is the source of the 15 T cell receptor beta chains below, sequenced in a study of T cell changes during pregnancy in multiple sclerosis. The protocol was immunoSEQ multiplex PCR, while the TCRdb copy is restricted to in-frame clones and leaves out a portion. The sample has roughly 80,000 clones, 93% seen once. This material consisted of peripheral blood, taken in the second trimester of pregnancy. Receptors originate from a female donor with multiple sclerosis, enrolled in a pregnancy study.

About this clone: The sample carries other DNA sequences with the same CDR3. The chain couples TRBV2 to TRBJ1-1, with TRBD1 as a possible D gene (5 bases). CDR1 and CDR2 from the germline V gene are SNHLY and FYNNEI. Between the trimmed V and J ends, which lost 9 bases and 5 bases, there was a span of 7 bases. The CDR3 contains 10 residues. CDR3 nucleotide sequence: TGTGCCAGTAGGGGAACTGAAGCTTTCTTT. It specifies CASRGTEAFF.

This chain links TRBV15 with TRBJ1-1; perhaps TRBD1 as D (6 bases). The length of the CDR3 is 13 residues. CDR1 is LNHNV and CDR2 is YYDKDF in the germline V gene (reference sequence). Trimming shortened V by 1 base and J by 5 bases, and 8 bases separated the two germline ends. CDR3 nucleotides: TGTGCCACCAGCAGAGTCAGGGGAACTGAAGCTTTCTTT. Protein sequence: CATSRVRGTEAFF.

The chain joins TRBV9 to TRBJ1-3; 7 nucleotides line up with TRBD1. CDR1 SGDLS and CDR2 YYNGEE come from the germline V gene. V lost 0 bases and J lost 2; bases outside the gene matches: 2. CDR3 length equals 15 residues. CDR3 coding DNA: TGTGCCAGCAGCGTAGCCGGGACAGCTGGAAACACCATATATTTT. Protein: CASSVAGTAGNTIYF.

V and J are TRBV18 and TRBJ1-2; no definite D call. This CDR3 is 14 amino acids long. The germline gives CDR1 KGHSH, CDR2 LQKENI. Trimming took off 0 bases at V and 3 bases at J, with 8 bases between the two ends. In nucleotides, the CDR3 is TGTGCCAGCTCACCACCGGCTGAAGACTATGGCTACACCTTC. It yields the protein CASSPPAEDYGYTF. The full variable domain, rest sourced from reference TRBV18 and TRBJ1-2, is NAGVMQNPRHLVRRRGQEARLRCSPMKGHSHVYWYRQLPEEGLKFMVYLQKENIIDESGMPKERFSAEFPKEGPSILRIQQVVRGDSAAYFCASSPPAEDYGYTFGSGTRLTVV.

The gene calls are TRBV21-1 and TRBJ2-3; TRBD2 reflects the table's D call only, with no check against the DNA. TRBV21-1 is a listed pseudogene. This CDR3 is 17 amino acids long. In nucleotides, the CDR3 is TGTGCCAGCAGCAAAGATGCCGGACTAGTTGTCTCAGATACGCAGTATTTT. It is translated as CASSKDAGLVVSDTQYF.

The rearrangement joins TRBV7-3 to TRBJ1-2, with 7 bases identical to TRBD1. CDR1 and CDR2 (germline): SGHTA, FQGTGA. There are 15 residues in the CDR3. V shed 5 bases, J shed 8 bases, and the junction held 14 bases outside the gene matches. The CDR3 sequence: CASSQRGGLLDGYTF. As DNA, the CDR3 is TGTGCCAGCAGCCAAAGAGGGGGCTTGTTGGACGGCTACACCTTC.

The gene calls are TRBV6-5 and TRBJ2-5; 7 nucleotides agree with TRBD1. V lost 6 bases to trimming and J lost 4 bases; unmatched junction nucleotides: 2. Looked up from germline, CDR1 is MNHEY and CDR2 is SVGAGI. The CDR3 runs to 12 residues. The CDR3 loop reads CASRDRSETQYF. The CDR3 coding sequence is TGTGCCAGCAGGGACAGGTCAGAGACCCAGTACTTC.

The rearrangement joins TRBV7-8 to TRBJ2-2; D unresolved. CDR1 and CDR2 from the germline V gene are SGHVS and FQNEAQ. This CDR3 contains 15 residues. Trimming shortened V by 5 bases and J by 1 base, and 11 bases separated the two germline ends. As DNA, the CDR3 is TGTGCCAGCAGCCCAGACTTCTTGAACACCGGGGAGCTGTTTTTT. It encodes CASSPDFLNTGELFF. The variable domain in full, completed from reference TRBV7-8 and TRBJ2-2, reads GAGVSQSPRYKVAKRGQDVALRCDPISGHVSLFWYQQALGQGPEFLTYFQNEAQLDKSGLPSDRFFAERPEGSVSTLKIQRTQQEDSAVYLCASSPDFLNTGELFFGEGSRLTVL.

The chain is built from TRBV9 and TRBJ2-3; 7 bases line up with TRBD2. The V segment lost 4 bases and the J segment 1 base; nucleotides outside the gene matches: 9. The germline gives CDR1 SGDLS, CDR2 YYNGEE. The CDR3 runs 16 residues. The DNA of the CDR3 is TGTGCCAGCAGCCCAATGTCGGGGGGACGCACAGATACGCAGTATTTT. Its translation is CASSPMSGGRTDTQYF.

The chain combines TRBV6-1 with TRBJ2-2, with no clear D. The V gene's germline CDR1 is MNHNS and CDR2 SASEGT. The CDR3 extends over 14 amino acids. V lost 10 bases, J lost 0 bases, and 12 bases lay in between. CDR3 nucleotide sequence: TGTGCCAATCGTATGGAGCCGAACACCGGGGAGCTGTTTTTT. Translation: CANRMEPNTGELFF.

This clone has just one count. The chain recombines TRBV2 with TRBJ1-6, with D possibly matching TRBD1 (5 bases). Germline assignment: CDR1 SNHLY and CDR2 FYNNEI. The CDR3 spans 12 residues. With 9 bases removed from V and 7 bases from J, the gap between germline ends came to 10 bases. The CDR3 reads CASRRENSPLHF. In DNA form, the CDR3 reads TGTGCCAGTCGCAGGGAAAATTCACCCCTCCACTTT.

The J gene is TRBJ2-4, the V gene TRBV5-6; D gene ambiguous. CDR1 SGHDT and CDR2 YYEEEE come from the germline V gene. The CDR3 runs to 16 residues. V was clipped by 0 bases and J by 4 bases, with 14 bases between them. The CDR3 spells CASSLALGEWKNIQYF. DNA for the CDR3: TGTGCCAGCAGCTTGGCCCTGGGCGAGTGGAAAAACATTCAGTACTTC.

The chain is built from TRBV30 and TRBJ2-5, with 7 nucleotides matching TRBD2. This CDR3 is built from 13 residues. V trimming: 3 bases; J trimming: 7 bases; junction bases outside the gene matches: 8. CDR1 and CDR2 from the germline V gene are GTSNPN and SVGIG (reference sequence). The CDR3: CAWSAGLEGTQYF. The DNA of the CDR3 is TGTGCCTGGAGCGCAGGACTAGAAGGGACCCAGTACTTC.

V and J are TRBV19 and TRBJ1-4; D is unresolved. V dropped 7 bases and J dropped 8 bases, with 8 bases sitting between them. CDR1 is LNHDA and CDR2 is SQIVND in the germline V gene (reference sequence). This CDR3 is built from 11 residues. The CDR3 sequence is CASISGEKLFF. The CDR3 region has the DNA TGTGCCAGTATTAGCGGGGAAAAACTGTTTTTT.

The chain carries TRBV11-2 and TRBJ1-2, with D hard to call. CDR3 length: 13 residues. V lost 5 bases, J lost 8 bases, and 15 bases lay in between. Germline V gene data show CDR1 as SGHAT and CDR2 as FQNNGV. CDR3: CASSPRESGGYTF. The CDR3 nucleotides are TGTGCCAGCAGCCCCCGTGAGTCCGGGGGCTACACCTTC.